This entry lists 24 T cell receptor beta chains sequenced from one sample in a study of T cell repertoires in cytomegalovirus infection (dated by TCRdb to the late 2010s). Data came from an Illumina HiSeq 1500. Starting from the raw public reads, TCRdb applied fastp trimming at Q25, assembled clones with MiXCR and retained in-frame beta chains. Each CDR3 protein appears once, grouped with its most common genes and DNA. The sample data list roughly 130,000 distinct CDR3 sequences, and 8.8% of these were observed just once. The top ten hold 10% of the sample. The source material was PBMCs. These receptors all come from a human donor in good health (CMV status not recorded). Some clones in this sample may be carry-over from other donors' samples.

V usage is TRBV20-1 and J usage is TRBJ1-6, with 9 nucleotides matching TRBD1. V was pared by 4 bases and J by 0 bases, with 16 bases of the junction left unmatched. There are 20 residues in the CDR3. Germline CDR1 reads DFQATT; CDR2 reads SNEGSKA (reference sequence). The CDR3 DNA reads TGCAGTGCTACCCTGGGACAGGGAAGGGGCCGAAGCTCCTATAATTCACCCCTCCACTTT. It encodes CSATLGQGRGRSSYNSPLHF.

This clonotype was found many times. V is TRBV12-3 or TRBV12-4 and J is TRBJ1-2; D is perhaps TRBD1 (5 bases). The CDR3 has 14 amino acids. The V gene lost 1 base and the J gene lost 9 bases, with 15 bases spanning the gap. The CDR3 is CASSLDRDVWRYTF. The DNA of the CDR3 is TGTGCCAGCAGTTTAGATCGGGACGTCTGGCGCTACACCTTC.

This clonotype was seen many times. This chain links TRBV25-1 with TRBJ1-2; the D is unclear. The V gene's germline CDR1 is MGHDK and CDR2 SYGVNS. CDR3 size: 13 residues. V lost 2 bases and J 5 bases, leaving 9 bases between the germline ends. The CDR3 loop reads CASSESLSYGYTF. The CDR3 DNA sequence: TGTGCCAGCAGTGAAAGCCTTTCGTATGGCTACACCTTC.

This clonotype was recorded many times. The chain has TRBV20-1 and TRBJ2-3; 9 nucleotides align to TRBD1. V shed 6 bases and J 2 bases; nucleotides not matched to a gene: 9. The CDR3 spans 15 residues. Germline V gives CDR1 DFQATT, CDR2 SNEGSKA (reference sequence). CDR3 coding DNA: TGCAGTGCCCCCGGGACAGGGTTTTTCACAGATACGCAGTATTTT. Translation gives CSAPGTGFFTDTQYF.

The chain couples TRBV7-2 to TRBJ2-3; D call uncertain. Trimming stripped 2 bases from V and 5 bases from J, with 5 bases between. Looked up from germline, CDR1 is SGHTA and CDR2 is FQGNSA. This CDR3 contains 12 residues. The CDR3 reads CASSLFGDTQYF. The CDR3 bases are TGTGCCAGCAGCTTATTCGGAGATACGCAGTATTTT. Full variable domain (rest looked up from reference TRBV7-2 and TRBJ2-3): GAGVSQSPSNKVTEKGKDVELRCDPISGHTALYWYRQSLGQGLEFLIYFQGNSAPDKSGLPSDRFSAERTGGSVSTLTIQRTQQEDSAVYLCASSLFGDTQYFGPGTRLTVL.

This clonotype was counted at least ten times. The genes are TRBV7-2 and TRBJ2-7; D possibly matches TRBD1 or TRBD2 (5 bases each). The CDR3 is made up of 14 amino acids. Germline V gene sequence: CDR1 SGHTA, CDR2 FQGNSA. V lost 2 bases and J lost 4, with 12 bases in between. CDR3 coding DNA: TGTGCCAGCAGCTTATTACTAGGGGCTTACGAGCAGTACTTC. Translating gives CASSLLLGAYEQYF.

This clonotype was seen a handful of times. V is TRBV7-6 and J is TRBJ2-1; D unclear. This CDR3 contains 17 residues. Germline loops: CDR1 SGHVS, CDR2 FNYEAQ. V shed 5 bases and J shed 1 base, with 18 bases lying between them. CDR3 bases: TGTGCCAGCAGCCTCAACCCCCCAGCCATATCCTACAATGAGCAGTTCTTC. Its translation: CASSLNPPAISYNEQFF.

A few counts support this clonotype. V and J are TRBV12-3 or TRBV12-4 and TRBJ2-3; TRBD1 matches at 7 bases. CDR3 length: 15 amino acids. Trimming cost V 4 bases and J 7 bases; bases outside gene matches: 11. This CDR3 is CASSSTGTPRNTQYF. DNA for the CDR3: TGTGCCAGCAGTTCGACAGGGACCCCTCGGAATACGCAGTATTTT.

This clonotype was observed a few times. The rearrangement links TRBV2 to TRBJ1-1, with a tentative D call TRBD1 (5 bases). CDR3 length: 13 residues. V lost 2 bases and J 9 bases, leaving 13 bases between the germline ends. Germline-derived CDR1 and CDR2 are SNHLY and FYNNEI. The CDR3 DNA sequence: TGTGCCAGCAGTGAAAGTAGCCCGGGGCAAGCTTTCTTT. This gives the protein CASSESSPGQAFF. The variable domain in full, with the rest retrieved from reference TRBV2 and TRBJ1-1, is EPEVTQTPSHQVTQMGQEVILRCVPISNHLYFYWYRQILGQKVEFLVSFYNNEISEKSEIFDDQFSVERPDGSNFTLKIRSTKLEDSAMYFCASSESSPGQAFFGQGTRLTVV.

There are many counts of this clonotype. The chain joins TRBV7-4 to TRBJ2-3, with 7 bases matching TRBD2. With V trimmed by 4 bases and J by 0 bases, 4 bases remained unmatched. Per germline, CDR1 SGHVT and CDR2 SQSDAQ. The CDR3 contains 15 residues. CDR3 DNA sequence: TGTGCCAGCAGCTCTTCGGGGGGTAGCACAGATACGCAGTATTTT. It codes for CASSSSGGSTDTQYF.

CDR3 sequence (DNA): TGTGCCAGCAGTGCGGACAGGGGGAGGCGTAATGAGCAGTTCTTC. Residues: CASSADRGRRNEQFF. This chain connects TRBV28 to TRBJ2-1; 10 bases agree with TRBD1. The CDR3 runs to 15 residues. V shed 5 bases, J shed 7 bases, and the junction held 8 bases outside the gene matches. The germline CDR1 and CDR2 sequences are MDHEN and SYDVKM. Using reference TRBV28 and TRBJ2-1 for the parts outside the CDR3, the full variable domain is DVKVTQSSRYLVKRTGEKVFLECVQDMDHENMFWYRQDPGLGLRLIYFSYDVKMKEKGDIPEGYSVSREKKERFSLILESASTNQTSMYLCASSADRGRRNEQFFGPGTRLTVL.

In the case of this clonotype: The junction does not match germline at one end; this may be a read error. The CDR3 DNA follows: TGTGCCAGCAGTTCCTTTCGGGCAGGGCATAATGAAAGACTGTTTTTT. It codes for CASSSFRAGHNERLFF. V usage is TRBV12-3 or TRBV12-4 and J usage is TRBJ1-4; D possibly corresponds to TRBD1 (5 bases). This CDR3 contains 16 residues.

This clonotype was seen repeatedly, ten times or more. The chain has TRBV20-1 and TRBJ2-3, with D maybe TRBD1 (6 bases). CDR3 length equals 17 residues. Germline V lookup: CDR1 DFQATT, CDR2 SNEGSKA (reference sequence). V was clipped by 4 bases and J by 0 bases, with 20 bases between them. CDR3 sequence: CSATTGIVAISTDTQYF. Here the CDR3 DNA reads TGCAGTGCTACCACAGGGATTGTCGCAATTAGCACAGATACGCAGTATTTT.

This sequence joins TRBV20-1 and TRBJ2-7; TRBD2 might be the D (6 bases). Trimming took off 6 bases at V and 1 base at J, with 19 bases between the two ends. This CDR3 is built from 15 residues. The germline V gene encodes CDR1 DFQATT and CDR2 SNEGSKA (reference sequence). The CDR3 region is CSAPNTGEMSYEQYF. The DNA for the CDR3 is TGCAGTGCGCCCAACACGGGGGAAATGTCCTACGAGCAGTACTTC.

V is TRBV20-1 and J is TRBJ2-4; D is possibly TRBD2 (5 bases). The CDR3 totals 13 residues. V gave up 6 bases and J gave up 4 bases, with 13 bases separating them. The germline CDR1 and CDR2 sequences are DFQATT and SNEGSKA (reference sequence). The CDR3: CSAPGPGKNIQYF. In nucleotides, the CDR3 is TGCAGTGCCCCAGGCCCGGGGAAAAACATTCAGTACTTC.

In the case of this clonotype: This sequence may be a read error, since a much larger clone differs from it by one base. J is TRBJ1-2 and V is TRBV6-5; TRBD1 is a possible D gene (5 bases). Germline V lookup: CDR1 MNHEY, CDR2 SVGAGI. The CDR3 runs 17 residues. Trimming stripped 5 bases from V and 2 bases from J, with 21 bases between. The CDR3 region has the DNA TGTGCCAGCAGTCTCATAGGACCGGGGAAGGGGAACTATGGCTACACCTTC. Encoded protein: CASSLIGPGKGNYGYTF.

The table lists this clonotype with many counts. This chain joins TRBV29-1 and TRBJ2-2, with D possibly being TRBD1 (6 bases). The V and J ends lost 5 bases and 5 bases respectively, with 12 bases between them. The V gene's germline CDR1 is SQVTM and CDR2 ANQGSEA. This CDR3 is built from 13 residues. The CDR3 region is CSVRDTQTGELFF. In DNA, the CDR3 is TGCAGCGTTAGGGACACCCAAACCGGGGAGCTGTTTTTT.

This clonotype was recorded many times. V usage is TRBV2 and J usage is TRBJ2-1; TRBD2 matches at 7 bases. Trimming cost V 6 bases and J 8 bases; bases outside gene matches: 13. Germline CDR1 is SNHLY and CDR2 is FYNNEI. The CDR3 covers 15 residues. The CDR3 nucleotides are TGTGCCAGCAGCCGGGACTATGGGGTTAAGGATGAGCAGTTCTTC. Amino acids: CASSRDYGVKDEQFF.

This clonotype was detected many times. This rearrangement joins TRBV11-3 to TRBJ2-7; D not resolved. This CDR3 is 15 amino acids long. V dropped 1 base and J dropped 0 bases, with 10 bases sitting between them. CDR1 is SGHNT, CDR2 YENEEA, per germline. As DNA, the CDR3 is TGTGCCAGCAGCTTAGGGACGGCGAGCTCCTACGAGCAGTACTTC. Residues: CASSLGTASSYEQYF.

In this sample, this clonotype turned up many times. The gene calls are TRBV5-1 and TRBJ2-6, with D perhaps matching TRBD1 (5 bases). V was pared by 5 bases and J by 1 base, with 13 bases between. The CDR3 loop spans 16 amino acids. The germline gives CDR1 SGHRS, CDR2 YFSETQ. CDR3 sequence (DNA): TGCGCCAGCAGAAGCCCGACAGAGTCTGGGGCCAACGTCCTGACTTTC. Amino acid sequence: CASRSPTESGANVLTF.

This clonotype was recorded at least ten times. V gene TRBV5-4 combines with J gene TRBJ2-5; tentatively, D is TRBD1 (5 bases). V was shortened by 0 bases and J by 4 bases, with 7 bases between the two germline ends. This CDR3 contains 13 residues. Germline values: CDR1 SGHNT, CDR2 YYREEE (reference sequence). CDR3 loop: CASSLAGLETQYF. Written as DNA, the CDR3 is TGTGCCAGCAGCTTGGCAGGGCTAGAGACCCAGTACTTC.

This clonotype has a count of ten or more. J is TRBJ1-1 and V is TRBV29-1; D remains ambiguous. Germline CDR1 reads SQVTM; CDR2 reads ANQGSEA. CDR3 length: 12 amino acids. Trimming removed 3 bases at V and 1 base at J, with 6 bases between. The CDR3 nucleotides read TGCAGCGTTGACAGACAGAACACTGAAGCTTTCTTT. This translates into CSVDRQNTEAFF.

This clonotype was seen ten or more times. V and J are TRBV2 and TRBJ1-4; D unresolved. The germline gives CDR1 SNHLY, CDR2 FYNNEI. This CDR3 has 15 amino acids. V dropped 5 bases and J dropped 0 bases, with 10 bases sitting between them. The CDR3 region is CASSPTFATNEKLFF. The CDR3 DNA is TGTGCCAGCAGTCCGACATTTGCAACTAATGAAAAACTGTTTTTT.

This clonotype was recorded many times. The chain carries TRBV15 and TRBJ1-1; D is unresolved. V lost 0 bases and J lost 1, with 6 bases in between. In germline, CDR1 is LNHNV, CDR2 YYDKDF (reference sequence). This CDR3 is 14 amino acids long. CDR3 in DNA: TGTGCCACCAGCAGAGATAAGGCGAACACTGAAGCTTTCTTT. Its translation: CATSRDKANTEAFF.